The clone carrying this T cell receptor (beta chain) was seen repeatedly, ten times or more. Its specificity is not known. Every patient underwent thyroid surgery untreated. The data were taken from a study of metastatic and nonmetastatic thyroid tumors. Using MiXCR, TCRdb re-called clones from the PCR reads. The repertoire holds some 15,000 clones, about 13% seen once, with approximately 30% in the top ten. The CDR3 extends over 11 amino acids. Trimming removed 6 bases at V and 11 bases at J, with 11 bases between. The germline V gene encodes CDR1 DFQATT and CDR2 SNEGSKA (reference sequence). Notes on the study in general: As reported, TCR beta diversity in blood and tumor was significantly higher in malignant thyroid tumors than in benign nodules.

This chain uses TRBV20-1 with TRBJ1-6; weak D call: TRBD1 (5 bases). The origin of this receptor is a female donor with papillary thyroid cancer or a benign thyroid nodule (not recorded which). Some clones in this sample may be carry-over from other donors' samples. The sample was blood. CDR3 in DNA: TGCAGTGCCATGGGGGAGGCACCCCTCCACTTT. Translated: CSAMGEAPLHF.